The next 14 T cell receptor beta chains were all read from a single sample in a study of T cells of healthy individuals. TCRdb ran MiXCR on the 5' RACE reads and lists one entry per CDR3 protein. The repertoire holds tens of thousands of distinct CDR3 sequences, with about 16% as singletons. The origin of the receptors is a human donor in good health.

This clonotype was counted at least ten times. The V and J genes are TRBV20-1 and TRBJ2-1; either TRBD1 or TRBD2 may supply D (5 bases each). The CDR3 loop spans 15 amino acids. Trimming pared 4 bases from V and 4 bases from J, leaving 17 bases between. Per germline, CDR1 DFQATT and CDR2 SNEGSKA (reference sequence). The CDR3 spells CSAIPPGRRYNEQFF. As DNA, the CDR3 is TGCAGTGCTATACCACCGGGACGCCGATACAATGAGCAGTTCTTC.

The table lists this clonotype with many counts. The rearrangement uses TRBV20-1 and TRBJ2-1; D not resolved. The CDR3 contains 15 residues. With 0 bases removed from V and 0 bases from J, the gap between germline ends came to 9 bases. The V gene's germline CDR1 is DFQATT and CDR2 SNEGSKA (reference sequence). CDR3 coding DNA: TGCAGTGCTAGAGATGACGCAAGCTCCTACAATGAGCAGTTCTTC. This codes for CSARDDASSYNEQFF.

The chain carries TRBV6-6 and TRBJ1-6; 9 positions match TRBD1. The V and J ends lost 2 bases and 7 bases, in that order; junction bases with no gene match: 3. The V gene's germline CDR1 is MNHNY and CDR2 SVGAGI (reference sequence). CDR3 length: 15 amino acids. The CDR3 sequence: CASSYGQGLNSPLHF. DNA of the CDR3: TGTGCCAGCAGTTACGGACAGGGGTTGAATTCACCCCTCCACTTT.

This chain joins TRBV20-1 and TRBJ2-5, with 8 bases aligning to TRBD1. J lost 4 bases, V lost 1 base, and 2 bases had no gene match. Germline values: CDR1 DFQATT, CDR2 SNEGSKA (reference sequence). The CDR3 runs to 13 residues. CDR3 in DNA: TGCAGTGCTAGAGGACAGGGGCTAGAGACCCAGTACTTC. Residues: CSARGQGLETQYF.

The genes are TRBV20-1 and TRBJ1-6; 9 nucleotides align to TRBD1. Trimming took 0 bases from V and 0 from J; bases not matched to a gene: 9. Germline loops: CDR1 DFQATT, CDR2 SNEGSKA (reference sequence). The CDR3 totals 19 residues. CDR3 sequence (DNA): TGCAGTGCTAGAGAAGGGGGACAGGGCGTAGGCTCCTATAATTCACCCCTCCACTTT. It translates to CSAREGGQGVGSYNSPLHF.

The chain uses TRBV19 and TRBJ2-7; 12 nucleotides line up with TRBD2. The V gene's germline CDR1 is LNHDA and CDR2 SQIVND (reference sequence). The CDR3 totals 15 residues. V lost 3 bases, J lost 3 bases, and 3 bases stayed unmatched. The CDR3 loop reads CASSILAGGDYEQYF. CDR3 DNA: TGTGCCAGTAGTATTCTAGCGGGAGGGGACTACGAGCAGTACTTC.

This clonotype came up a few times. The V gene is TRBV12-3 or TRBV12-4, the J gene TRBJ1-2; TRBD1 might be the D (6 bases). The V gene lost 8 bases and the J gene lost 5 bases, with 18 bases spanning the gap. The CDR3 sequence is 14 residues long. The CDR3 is CASSRGGPLYGYTF. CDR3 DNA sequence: TGTGCCAGCTCGAGGGGGGGCCCATTGTATGGCTACACCTTC.

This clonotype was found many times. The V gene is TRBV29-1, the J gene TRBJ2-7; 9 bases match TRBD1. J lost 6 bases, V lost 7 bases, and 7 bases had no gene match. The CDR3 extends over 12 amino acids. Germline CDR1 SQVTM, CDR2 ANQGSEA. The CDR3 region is CSGETGGGEQYF. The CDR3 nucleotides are TGCAGCGGCGAGACAGGGGGAGGCGAGCAGTACTTC.

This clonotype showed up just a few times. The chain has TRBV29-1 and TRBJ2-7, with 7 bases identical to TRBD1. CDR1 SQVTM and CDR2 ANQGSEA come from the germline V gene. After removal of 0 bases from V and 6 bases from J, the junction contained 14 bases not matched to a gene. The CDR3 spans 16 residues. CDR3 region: CSVEEMAQGWGGEQYF. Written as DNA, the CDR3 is TGCAGCGTTGAAGAGATGGCACAGGGGTGGGGTGGCGAGCAGTACTTC.

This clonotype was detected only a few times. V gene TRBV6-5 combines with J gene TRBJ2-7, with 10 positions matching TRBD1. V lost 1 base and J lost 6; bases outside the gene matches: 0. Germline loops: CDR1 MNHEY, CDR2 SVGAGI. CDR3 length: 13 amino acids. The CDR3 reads CASSYWDRGEQYF. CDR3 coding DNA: TGTGCCAGCAGTTACTGGGACAGGGGCGAGCAGTACTTC.

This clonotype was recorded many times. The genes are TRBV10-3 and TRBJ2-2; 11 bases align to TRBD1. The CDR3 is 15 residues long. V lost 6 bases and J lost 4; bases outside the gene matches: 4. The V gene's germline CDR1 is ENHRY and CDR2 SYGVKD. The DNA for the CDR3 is TGTGCCATCAGGGCCGGGACAGGGGGCACCGGGGAGCTGTTTTTT. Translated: CAIRAGTGGTGELFF.

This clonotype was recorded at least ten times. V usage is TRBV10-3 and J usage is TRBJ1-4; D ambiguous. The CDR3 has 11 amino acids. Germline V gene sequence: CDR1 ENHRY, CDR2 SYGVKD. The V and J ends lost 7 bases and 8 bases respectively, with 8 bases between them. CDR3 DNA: TGTGCCATCAAACCCATCGAAAAACTGTTTTTT. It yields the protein CAIKPIEKLFF.

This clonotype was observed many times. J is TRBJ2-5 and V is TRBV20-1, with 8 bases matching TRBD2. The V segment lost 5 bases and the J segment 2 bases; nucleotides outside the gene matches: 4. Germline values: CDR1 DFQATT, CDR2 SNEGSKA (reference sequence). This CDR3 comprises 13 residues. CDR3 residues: CSAWAGGQETQYF. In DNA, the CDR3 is TGCAGTGCTTGGGCGGGGGGACAAGAGACCCAGTACTTC.

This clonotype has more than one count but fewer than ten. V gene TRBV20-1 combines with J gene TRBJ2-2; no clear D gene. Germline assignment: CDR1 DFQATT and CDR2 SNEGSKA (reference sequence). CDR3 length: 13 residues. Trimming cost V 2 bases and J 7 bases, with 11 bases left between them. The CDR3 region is CSARYTHGGELFF. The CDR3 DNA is TGCAGTGCTAGATACACACATGGCGGGGAGCTGTTTTTT.